One and the same sample provided the 14 T cell receptor beta chains below, sequenced in a study of T-cell memory formation after mild COVID-19. TCRdb reprocessed the 5' RACE reads with MiXCR, giving one entry per CDR3 protein. The table has a few hundred thousand distinct CDR3 sequences, 20% to 25% seen once. The sample was PBMCs or a T cell subset sorted from them (not recorded which). All receptors come from an adult woman who had mild COVID-19 (a few samples of this study predate the infection). Cell type and time point are not known.

In this sample, this clonotype turned up a few times. CDR3 region: CASSMRGATDTQYF. The CDR3 DNA follows: TGTGCCAGTAGTATGAGGGGGGCCACAGATACGCAGTATTTT. The J gene is TRBJ2-3, the V gene TRBV19; D assignment may be TRBD1 or TRBD2 (6 bases each). V was clipped by 3 bases and J by 2 bases, with 9 bases between them. CDR1 LNHDA and CDR2 SQIVND come from the germline V gene (reference sequence). This CDR3 has 14 residues.

The J gene is TRBJ2-7, the V gene TRBV3-1; 7 nucleotides align to TRBD2. This CDR3 comprises 15 residues. Germline-derived CDR1 and CDR2 are LGHDT and YNNKEL (reference sequence). The ends lost 0 bases at V and 1 base at J; junction bases unmatched: 3. CDR3 protein: CASSQERGRSYEQYF. The CDR3 nucleotides read TGTGCCAGCAGCCAAGAGCGGGGGAGGTCCTACGAGCAGTACTTC.

The genes are TRBV7-9 and TRBJ2-7; perhaps TRBD1 as D (6 bases). The CDR3 has 14 residues. Germline V gives CDR1 SEHNR, CDR2 FQNEAQ (reference sequence). The ends were cut back, 1 base at V and 6 bases at J, with 13 bases in the middle. The CDR3 spells CASSLGRGLGEQYF. In DNA, the CDR3 is TGTGCCAGCAGCTTAGGCAGGGGTTTGGGCGAGCAGTACTTC.

The chain combines TRBV15 with TRBJ2-1; 11 bases fit TRBD2. The J segment lost 7 bases and the V segment lost 0 bases, leaving 14 bases of the junction unmatched. The length of the CDR3 is 19 residues. Germline V lookup: CDR1 LNHNV, CDR2 YYDKDF (reference sequence). The CDR3 region has the DNA TGTGCCACCAGCAGAGATCGGGCCTCCACTAGCGGGAGATGGAATGAGCAGTTCTTC. Translated, it gives CATSRDRASTSGRWNEQFF. The full variable domain, its missing parts supplied by reference TRBV15 and TRBJ2-1, is DAMVIQNPRYQVTQFGKPVTLSCSQTLNHNVMYWYQQKSSQAPKLLFHYYDKDFNNEADTPDNFQSRRPNTSFCFLDIRSPGLGDTAMYLCATSRDRASTSGRWNEQFFGPGTRLTVL.

Only a few counts were recorded for this clonotype. The V gene is TRBV6-5, the J gene TRBJ2-3; tentative D call: TRBD1 (5 bases). The CDR3 contains 14 residues. The germline V and J ends were trimmed by 6 bases and 2 bases, with 12 bases remaining between them. CDR1 MNHEY and CDR2 SVGAGI come from the germline V gene. Here the CDR3 reads CASRIDRTTDTQYF. The CDR3 bases are TGTGCCAGCAGGATCGACAGAACCACAGATACGCAGTATTTT.

In its sample, this clonotype was seen a few times. This sequence joins TRBV6-5 and TRBJ2-4; D ambiguous. From germline, CDR1 is MNHEY and CDR2 SVGAGI. The V gene lost 4 bases and the J gene lost 0 bases, with 13 bases spanning the gap. This CDR3 comprises 16 residues. The CDR3 nucleotides are TGTGCCAGCAGTTTCCGGGCAACTCTAGCCAAAAACATTCAGTACTTC. Translation: CASSFRATLAKNIQYF.

The chain uses TRBV11-3 and TRBJ2-1, with TRBD1 identical over 7 bases. In germline, CDR1 is SGHNT, CDR2 YENEEA. V shed 2 bases, J shed 5 bases, and the junction held 6 bases outside the gene matches. The CDR3 consists of 15 residues. The CDR3 loop reads CASSLWSTGDNEQFF. The CDR3 DNA follows: TGTGCCAGCAGCTTATGGTCAACAGGGGACAATGAGCAGTTCTTC.

A remark on this clonotype: The CDR3 carries no conserved terminal phenylalanine or tryptophan, so it likely arises from a read error. The rearrangement joins TRBV2 to TRBJ2-1; D is possibly TRBD1 (6 bases). This CDR3 has 13 residues. Germline values: CDR1 SNHLY, CDR2 FYNNEI. V was clipped by 6 bases and J by 10 bases, with 16 bases between them. CDR3 sequence reads: CASRPDGRGEQFS. The CDR3 nucleotides read TGTGCCAGCAGACCAGACGGCAGGGGCGAGCAGTTCTCC.

The rearrangement links TRBV24-1 to TRBJ2-3; TRBD1 is a possible D gene (6 bases). This CDR3 region has 16 residues. Germline-derived CDR1 and CDR2 are KGHDR and SFDVKD. Trimming took off 4 bases at V and 2 bases at J, with 15 bases between the two ends. Here the CDR3 reads CATSDYRVDSTDTQYF. The CDR3 nucleotides are TGTGCCACCAGTGACTACAGGGTGGATTCCACAGATACGCAGTATTTT.

The CDR3, as DNA: TGCGCCAGCAGCCAAGAGACCGGGACTAGTCTGTACTTC. It is translated as CASSQETGTSLYF. The J gene is TRBJ2-7, the V gene TRBV4-3; 8 bases map to TRBD2. Germline V lookup: CDR1 LGHNA, CDR2 YSLEER. The ends lost 0 bases at V and 12 bases at J; junction bases unmatched: 7. The CDR3 loop spans 13 amino acids.

The rearrangement joins TRBV2 to TRBJ2-4; a weak D match, TRBD2 (5 bases). Germline assignment: CDR1 SNHLY and CDR2 FYNNEI. Trimming removed 1 base at V and 0 bases at J, with 13 bases between. The CDR3 has 17 amino acids. In DNA form, the CDR3 reads TGTGCCAGCAGTGAAGGGTCGGGGTTCCCAGCCAAAAACATTCAGTACTTC. Protein sequence: CASSEGSGFPAKNIQYF. The full variable domain, its missing parts supplied by reference TRBV2 and TRBJ2-4, is EPEVTQTPSHQVTQMGQEVILRCVPISNHLYFYWYRQILGQKVEFLVSFYNNEISEKSEIFDDQFSVERPDGSNFTLKIRSTKLEDSAMYFCASSEGSGFPAKNIQYFGAGTRLSVL.

The V and J genes are TRBV5-1 and TRBJ2-1; 13 nucleotides align to TRBD2. The V gene end was trimmed by 4 bases and the J gene end by 5 bases; junction bases not matched to a gene: 6. The CDR3 has 16 amino acids. The V gene's germline CDR1 is SGHRS and CDR2 YFSETQ. The CDR3 protein is CASSGGTSGTHNEQFF. CDR3 in DNA: TGCGCCAGCAGCGGAGGGACTAGCGGGACCCACAATGAGCAGTTCTTC. Full variable domain (remainder filled in from reference TRBV5-1 and TRBJ2-1): KAGVTQTPRYLIKTRGQQVTLSCSPISGHRSVSWYQQTPGQGLQFLFEYFSETQRNKGNFPGRFSGRQFSNSRSEMNVSTLELGDSALYLCASSGGTSGTHNEQFFGPGTRLTVL.

This clonotype showed up just a few times. This chain links TRBV6-1 with TRBJ2-7; a weak D match, TRBD2 (6 bases). V lost 2 bases and J 0 bases, leaving 14 bases between the germline ends. This CDR3 is 16 amino acids long. The germline gives CDR1 MNHNS, CDR2 SASEGT. The CDR3 region has the DNA TGTGCCAGCAGTGAATATCTCGCGGGGTTCTCCTACGAGCAGTACTTC. Protein: CASSEYLAGFSYEQYF.

This clonotype has only a few counts. The chain combines TRBV7-2 with TRBJ2-3; D is unclear. The germline V and J ends were trimmed by 4 bases and 6 bases, with 17 bases remaining between them. CDR1 is SGHTA, CDR2 FQGNSA, per germline. The CDR3 sequence is 15 residues long. The CDR3 loop reads CASSSPAASKDTQYF. In DNA, the CDR3 is TGTGCCAGCAGCTCCCCCGCGGCCAGCAAGGATACGCAGTATTTT.